This T cell receptor beta chain was found in a study of blood T cell repertoires in COVID-19. Study context: Donors in the United States, Italy and Spain gave samples during acute or convalescent COVID-19. From T cells, B-cell-depleted T cells, or PBMCs came the material, which was cDNA or gDNA.

The length of the CDR3 is 14 residues. The germline CDR1 and CDR2 sequences are GTSNPN and SVGIG (reference sequence). J lost 7 bases, V lost 4 bases, and 10 bases had no gene match. As processed by the authors: Reference gene primers were amplified, and this amplification served to estimate nucleated cell counts. The data were produced by immunoSEQ multiplex PCR, yet TCRdb's version contains in-frame clones alone and is incomplete. V and J calls plus clone size are reproduced from that table; the DNA served to infer D and trimming. The data show tens of thousands of clones, with roughly 90% seen just once and approximately 3.7% held by the top ten. In its sample, this clone was seen a few times.

Sequencing was performed on peripheral blood. The receptor comes from a man between 60 and 70 years old with acute or convalescent COVID-19. The gene calls are TRBV30 and TRBJ2-1, with TRBD1 matching over 7 bases. The CDR3 loop reads CAWNPGGTLNEQFF. Here the CDR3 DNA reads TGTGCCTGGAACCCAGGGGGTACGTTGAATGAGCAGTTCTTC.